The rows below give T cell receptor beta chains drawn from one sample of a study of cytomegalovirus exposure and HLA in healthy donors. The protocol was immunoSEQ multiplex PCR, while the TCRdb copy is restricted to in-frame clones and leaves out a portion. The sample has 150,000 or so clones; roughly 75% are singletons. The source material was PBMCs. The receptors stem from a man in his forties in good health and CMV-seronegative. The CDR3 runs from the conserved cysteine through the conserved F or W. Fields, in order: clone size, J gene, V gene, D gene, CDR3 DNA, CDR3 protein. D genes are given only for firm matches. A clone size is listed for some rows: how often the clone was seen (once, few, many), or a class if it is expanded.

. | TRBJ2-2 | TRBV7-9 | . | TGTGCCAGCAGCTTAGCGGGGATAGCGGAGAGGACCGGGGAGCTGTTTTTT | CASSLAGIAERTGELFF
. | TRBJ1-5 | TRBV19 | TRBD1 | TGTGCCAGTACCACGACAGGGGTTGCCAATCAGCCCCAGCATTTT | CASTTTGVANQPQHF
. | TRBJ2-3 | TRBV28 | . | TGTGCCAGCAGTTTAGGAGGGGGCTCAGATACGCAGTATTTT | CASSLGGGSDTQYF
. | TRBJ2-7 | TRBV2 | . | TGTGCCAGCAGTGAACAGTCAAACGAGCAGTACTTC | CASSEQSNEQYF
. | TRBJ1-1 | TRBV6-5 | . | TGTGCCAGCAGTTACTTCAGGGCGAACACTGAAGCTTTCTTT | CASSYFRANTEAFF
once | TRBJ2-7 | TRBV4-1 | TRBD1 | TGCGCCAGCAGTCACACCCCCGGGACAGGGAATTACGAGCAGTACTTC | CASSHTPGTGNYEQYF
. | TRBJ2-7 | TRBV10-1 | . | TGCGCCAGCAGTGCAGGGGTGGTCGACGAGCAGTACTTC | CASSAGVVDEQYF
. | TRBJ2-7 | TRBV5-1 | TRBD1 | TGCGCCAGCAGCACGGACAGGGGATGGGGCAGCTCCTACGAGCAGTACTTC | CASSTDRGWGSSYEQYF
once | TRBJ1-5 | TRBV5-8 | . | TGTGCCAGCAGCTTGGGATTTAGGGAAGGGGGTCAGCCCCAGCATTTT | CASSLGFREGGQPQHF
. | TRBJ2-3 | TRBV21-1 | . | TGTGCCAGCACCCGGAAGCTAGCGGGGGGCACAGATACGCAGTATTTT | CASTRKLAGGTDTQYF
. | TRBJ2-7 | TRBV4-1 | TRBD1 | TGCGCCAGCAGCCAAGGGGGGCTCCGGGACAGGGGGCGTCATTATCCCTCCTACGAGCAGTACTTC | CASSQGGLRDRGRHYPSYEQYF
. | TRBJ1-6 | TRBV10-1 | TRBD1 | TGCGCCAGCAGTGAGACGCTGGGGACAGGGACACCTCGGTATAATTCACCCCTCCACTTT | CASSETLGTGTPRYNSPLHF
once | TRBJ2-1 | TRBV6-6 | . | TGTGCCAGCAGTGCCGGGACTCACAATGAGCAGTTCTTC | CASSAGTHNEQFF
few | TRBJ1-2 | TRBV14 | . | TGTGCCAGCAGCCAAGATAGCGGGGGCGCGATACGCGGCTACACCTTC | CASSQDSGGAIRGYTF
. | TRBJ2-5 | TRBV11-2 | . | TGTGCCGCCGGGTCATCATACCAAGAGACCCAGTACTTC | CAAGSSYQETQYF
. | TRBJ1-2 | TRBV30 | . | TGTGCCTGGAGTAAAACCGGACTGCGGGGCTACACCTTC | CAWSKTGLRGYTF
. | TRBJ2-7 | TRBV6-1 | . | TGTGCCAGCAAGGTACAGGAGCCCTACGAGCAGTACTTC | CASKVQEPYEQYF
. | TRBJ2-7 | TRBV10-3 | TRBD2 | TGTGCCATCAGTGACGGGACTAGCCTTACCTACGAGCAGTACTTC | CAISDGTSLTYEQYF
. | TRBJ1-1 | TRBV29-1 | . | TGCAGCGTTGAAATGGTGGGGGGATCGATCACTGAAGCTTTCTTT | CSVEMVGGSITEAFF
once | TRBJ1-6 | TRBV5-1 | . | TGCGCCAGCAGCTCGATACAGGGACGTAATTCACCCCTCCACTTT | CASSSIQGRNSPLHF
. | TRBJ2-2 | TRBV7-3 | TRBD1 | TGTGCCAGCAGCTTACAGGGGGCTAACACCGGGGAGCTGTTTTTT | CASSLQGANTGELFF
. | TRBJ1-1 | TRBV6-6 | . | TGTGCCAGCAGGGAGAGCCAGGGGATGTGGACTGAAGCTTTCTTT | CASRESQGMWTEAFF
few | TRBJ2-3 | TRBV5-8 | TRBD2 | TGTGCCAGCAGCTTGGAATTAGCGGGGTCCACAGATACGCAGTATTTT | CASSLELAGSTDTQYF
. | TRBJ1-3 | TRBV7-2 | TRBD1 | TGTGCCAGCAGCTTAGGACAGGGGGCCCTCAGAAACACCATATATTTT | CASSLGQGALRNTIYF
. | TRBJ1-2 | TRBV4-2 | . | TGTGCCAGCAGCCAAGTAGAGCCGACTAACTATGGCTACACCTTC | CASSQVEPTNYGYTF
. | TRBJ1-6 | TRBV27 | TRBD1 | TGTGCCAGCAGTGGATTAGGACAGGCATCCTCCTATAATTCACCCCTCCACTTT | CASSGLGQASSYNSPLHF
. | TRBJ2-2 | TRBV7-3 | TRBD2 | TGTGCCAGCAAACTAGCGGCCGGGACCGGGGAGCTGTTTTTT | CASKLAAGTGELFF
once | TRBJ2-7 | TRBV5-1 | TRBD2 | TGCGCCAGCAGCTTGGAGGGTAGCGGGGCGTACGAGCAGTACTTC | CASSLEGSGAYEQYF
. | TRBJ2-7 | TRBV11-2 | . | TGTGCCAGCAGCTTACGCGGGCGGGACAGTTACTACGAGCAGTACTTC | CASSLRGRDSYYEQYF
. | TRBJ1-5 | TRBV15 | . | TGTGCCACCAGCAGAGGAGACAGGAATCAGCCCCAGCATTTT | CATSRGDRNQPQHF
. | TRBJ2-2 | TRBV6-4 | TRBD2 | TGTGCCAGCAGTGACGGGACTAGGGACACCGGGGAGCTGTTTTTT | CASSDGTRDTGELFF
. | TRBJ2-3 | TRBV29-1 | TRBD1 | TGCAGCGTTGAAGGGACAGGGGGTATTGCACACACAGATACGCAGTATTTT | CSVEGTGGIAHTDTQYF